The clone carrying this T cell receptor (beta chain) was observed a handful of times. Its matching antigen is unknown. This entry belongs to a study of cytomegalovirus exposure and HLA in healthy donors. Study-wide results and limits: After further analysis at a later stage, 16,951 TCR beta sequences were associated with HLA alleles at 0.05 false discovery rate. Donors were assumed by presence/absence analyses to have roughly uniform sequencing depth. Earlier analysis found most TCR beta V segments productive about 87% or about 30% of the time.

Trimming removed 1 base at V and 8 bases at J, with 12 bases between. The CDR3 has 14 residues. The germline V gene has CDR1 MRHNA and CDR2 SNTAGT. Vbeta (60) and Jbeta (13) primers were used in the PCR. Per the original methods: Among the unique TCR beta chains that a later analysis counted, about 79 million in all, some 10 million were shared. Generated by immunoSEQ multiplex PCR, the TCRdb table keeps only in-frame clones and is missing some. The V and J calls and the clone size are those of that table, but D and trimming were determined from the DNA. The table has around 120,000 clones, 60% to 75% seen once; the top ten hold approximately 10%.

This sequence was found in a man between 35 and 55 years old in good health and CMV-seropositive. This chain connects TRBV6-4 to TRBJ2-1; weak D call: TRBD2 (6 bases). The material sequenced was PBMCs. In DNA form, the CDR3 reads TGTGCCAGCAGTGACTGGGAGACTAGGGATGAGCAGTTCTTC. This translates into CASSDWETRDEQFF.